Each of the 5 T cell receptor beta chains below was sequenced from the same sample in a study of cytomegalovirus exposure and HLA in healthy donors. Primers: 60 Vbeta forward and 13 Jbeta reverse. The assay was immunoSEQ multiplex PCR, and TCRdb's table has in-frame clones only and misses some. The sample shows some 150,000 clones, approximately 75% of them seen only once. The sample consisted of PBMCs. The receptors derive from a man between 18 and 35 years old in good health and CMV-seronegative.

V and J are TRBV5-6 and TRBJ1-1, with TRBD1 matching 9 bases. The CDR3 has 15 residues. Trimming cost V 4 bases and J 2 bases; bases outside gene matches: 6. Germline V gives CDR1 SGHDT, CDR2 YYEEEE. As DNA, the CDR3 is TGTGCCAGCAGCCCAAGGACAGGGGCTAACACTGAAGCTTTCTTT. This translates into CASSPRTGANTEAFF.

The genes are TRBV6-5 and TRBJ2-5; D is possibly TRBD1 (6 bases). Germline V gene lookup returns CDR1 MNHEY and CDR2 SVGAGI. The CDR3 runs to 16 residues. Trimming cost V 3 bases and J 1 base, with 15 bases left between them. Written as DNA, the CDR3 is TGTGCCAGCAGTTATGGACAGCCCTTCTCCCAAGAGACCCAGTACTTC. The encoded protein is CASSYGQPFSQETQYF.

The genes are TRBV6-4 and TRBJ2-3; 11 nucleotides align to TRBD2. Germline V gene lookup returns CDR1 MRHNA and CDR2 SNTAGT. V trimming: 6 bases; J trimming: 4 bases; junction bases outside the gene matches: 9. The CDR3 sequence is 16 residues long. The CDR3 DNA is TGTGCCAGCAGGCCCGTAGCGGGGGGGGCCCCAGATACGCAGTATTTT. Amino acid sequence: CASRPVAGGAPDTQYF.

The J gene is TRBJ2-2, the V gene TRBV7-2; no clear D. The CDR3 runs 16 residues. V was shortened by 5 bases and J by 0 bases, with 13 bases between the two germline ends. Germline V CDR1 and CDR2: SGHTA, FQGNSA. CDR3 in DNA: TGTGCCAGCAGCCAATCCCCCGGTGCGAACACCGGGGAGCTGTTTTTT. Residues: CASSQSPGANTGELFF.

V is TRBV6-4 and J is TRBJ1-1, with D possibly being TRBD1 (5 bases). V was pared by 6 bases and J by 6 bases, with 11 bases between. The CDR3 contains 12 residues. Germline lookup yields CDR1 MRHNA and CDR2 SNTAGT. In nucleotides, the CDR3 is TGTGCCAGCAGAGGACACACGGCTGAAGCTTTCTTT. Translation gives CASRGHTAEAFF.